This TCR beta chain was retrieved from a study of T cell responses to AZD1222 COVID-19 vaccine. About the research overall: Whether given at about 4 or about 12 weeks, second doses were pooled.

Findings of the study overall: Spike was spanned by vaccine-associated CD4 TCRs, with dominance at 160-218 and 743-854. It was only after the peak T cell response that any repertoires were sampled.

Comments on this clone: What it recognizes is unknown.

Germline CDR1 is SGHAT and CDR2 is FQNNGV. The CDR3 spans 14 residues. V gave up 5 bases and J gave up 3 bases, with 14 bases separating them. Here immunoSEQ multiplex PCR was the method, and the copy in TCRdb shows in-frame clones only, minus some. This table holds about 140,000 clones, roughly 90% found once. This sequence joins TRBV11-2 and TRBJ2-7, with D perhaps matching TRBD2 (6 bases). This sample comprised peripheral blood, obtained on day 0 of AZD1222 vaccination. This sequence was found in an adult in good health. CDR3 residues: CASSQTRDFYEQYF. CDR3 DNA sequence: TGTGCCAGCAGCCAGACAAGGGACTTCTACGAGCAGTACTTC.